This T cell receptor (beta chain) was documented in a study of breast tumors, draining lymph nodes, adjacent tissues. Study results and caveats: Luminal-like breast cancer showed significantly higher tumor–nontumor repertoire similarity than basal-like. Data fit most tumor T cells coming from lymph node, expanding in tumor. Tumor repertoires ranked between lymph nodes and nontumor tissue in diversity, with V and J gene preferences. Data only fit, rather than demonstrated, lymph node origin of most tumor T cells.

MiXCR, run by TCRdb on the multiplex PCR reads, gives a single entry per CDR3 protein. In the table there are roughly 130,000 distinct CDR3 sequences, about 30% of which are singletons. Samples came from axillary lymph nodes draining the breast cancer. This clonotype appeared many times. The antigen is unknown. Trimming left V 5 bases short and J 4 bases short, with 8 bases between. The V gene's germline CDR1 is SEHNR and CDR2 FQNEAQ (reference sequence). The CDR3 extends over 13 amino acids. The specimen was axillary lymph node tissue. The TCR sequence derives from a female donor with breast cancer. Some clones in this sample may be carry-over from other donors' samples. The chain carries TRBV7-9 and TRBJ2-2; D remains ambiguous. CDR3 region: CASSVTGTGELFF. The CDR3 DNA reads as TGTGCCAGCAGCGTGACCGGCACCGGGGAGCTGTTTTTT.